The next 18 T cell receptor beta chains were all read from a single sample in a study of shared clonotypes between healthy human individuals. Method: immunoSEQ multiplex PCR; TCRdb's copy keeps in-frame clones and lacks some. The repertoire holds 2 million to 2.5 million clones, with approximately 95% as singletons. Sequencing was done on a sample of naive CD4+ T cells sorted from blood. Documented subset: CD45RA+ positively selected. Receptor source: a young man in good health.

V and J are TRBV11-2 and TRBJ2-2, with D perhaps TRBD1 (5 bases). CDR1 is SGHAT and CDR2 is FQNNGV in the germline V gene. V dropped 2 bases and J dropped 2 bases, with 15 bases sitting between them. The CDR3 has 17 residues. DNA for the CDR3: TGTGCCAGCAGCTTACGGACCCAGGGAATTAACACCGGGGAGCTGTTTTTT. It specifies CASSLRTQGINTGELFF.

In this sample, this clone turned up once. The chain links TRBV5-1 to TRBJ2-5, with D tentatively TRBD1 or TRBD2 (5 bases each). V was clipped by 4 bases and J by 5 bases, with 12 bases between them. The germline gives CDR1 SGHRS, CDR2 YFSETQ. CDR3 size: 13 residues. Written as DNA, the CDR3 is TGCGCCAGCAGCCGGGACGGCACCGAGACCCAGTACTTC. Protein product: CASSRDGTETQYF.

The J gene is TRBJ2-7, the V gene TRBV20-1; D not resolved. Germline V gene lookup returns CDR1 DFQATT and CDR2 SNEGSKA (reference sequence). The CDR3 length is 11 residues. The V end lost 6 bases, the J end lost 2 bases, and 8 bases lay between the germline ends. The CDR3 nucleotides read TGCAGTGCCCTGGCAACCTACGAGCAGTACTTC. This translates into CSALATYEQYF.

In its sample, this clone was seen once. The chain joins TRBV18 to TRBJ1-1; the D is unclear. From germline, CDR1 is KGHSH and CDR2 LQKENI. The CDR3 length is 12 residues. V was shortened by 5 bases and J by 1 base, with 5 bases between the two germline ends. The chain's CDR3 is CASSGPNTEAFF. The CDR3, as DNA: TGTGCCAGCTCAGGCCCGAACACTGAAGCTTTCTTT.

V gene TRBV10-3 combines with J gene TRBJ2-7; D remains unclear. Germline lookup yields CDR1 ENHRY and CDR2 SYGVKD. The CDR3 runs to 13 residues. Trimming pared 1 base from V and 3 bases from J, leaving 7 bases between. The CDR3 spells CAISELQSYEQYF. The CDR3 nucleotides are TGTGCCATCAGTGAGTTACAGAGCTACGAGCAGTACTTC.

The V gene is TRBV28, the J gene TRBJ2-7; tentatively, D is TRBD1 (5 bases). Per the germline V gene, CDR1 is MDHEN and CDR2 is SYDVKM. This CDR3 contains 16 residues. With 4 bases removed from V and 1 base from J, the gap between germline ends came to 17 bases. The CDR3 DNA reads as TGTGCCAGCAGTTCCCCCGGAAGGGGATATTCCTACGAGCAGTACTTC. Its protein product is CASSSPGRGYSYEQYF. The full variable domain, its missing parts supplied by reference TRBV28 and TRBJ2-7, is DVKVTQSSRYLVKRTGEKVFLECVQDMDHENMFWYRQDPGLGLRLIYFSYDVKMKEKGDIPEGYSVSREKKERFSLILESASTNQTSMYLCASSSPGRGYSYEQYFGPGTRLTVT.

The chain joins TRBV19 to TRBJ2-7, with 8 bases aligning to TRBD1. Losses at the gene ends were 4 bases for V and 7 bases for J; bases not matched to a gene: 9. CDR3 length: 14 amino acids. Germline CDR1 is LNHDA and CDR2 is SQIVND (reference sequence). CDR3 sequence: CASSKGQVAGEQYF. Here the CDR3 DNA reads TGTGCCAGTAGTAAGGGACAGGTTGCGGGGGAGCAGTACTTC.

Details on this clone: Additional DNA sequences in this sample encode the identical CDR3. The CDR3 bases are TGCGCCAGCAGCTTGGGGACTAGCGGACGCACAGATACGCAGTATTTT. Its protein is CASSLGTSGRTDTQYF. V gene TRBV5-1 combines with J gene TRBJ2-3; 10 bases agree with TRBD2. Germline V CDR1 and CDR2: SGHRS, YFSETQ. CDR3 length: 16 residues. With V trimmed by 0 bases and J by 1 base, 2 bases remained unmatched.

This chain connects TRBV7-9 to TRBJ2-3, with 8 bases identical to TRBD2. This CDR3 is 16 amino acids long. In germline, CDR1 is SEHNR, CDR2 FQNEAQ (reference sequence). V dropped 6 bases and J dropped 4; count of bases not matched to a gene: 12. CDR3 nucleotide sequence: TGTGCCAGCAGTCGCGGGGGGCGGGAGAGGTCAGATACGCAGTATTTT. Protein sequence: CASSRGGRERSDTQYF.

The chain employs TRBV18 and TRBJ1-2; TRBD1 matches 8 bases. Germline-derived CDR1 and CDR2 are KGHSH and LQKENI. This CDR3 contains 17 residues. V was pared by 3 bases and J by 3 bases, with 12 bases of the junction left unmatched. As DNA, the CDR3 is TGTGCCAGCTCACCCCTCCTTCTAGGACAGGGAGACTATGGCTACACCTTC. It specifies CASSPLLLGQGDYGYTF.

V gene TRBV6-5 combines with J gene TRBJ2-1; 8 bases map to TRBD2. J gave up 4 bases and V 4 bases, and 6 bases lay outside the gene matches. Germline V gene data show CDR1 as MNHEY and CDR2 as SVGAGI. This CDR3 has 15 amino acids. The CDR3 nucleotides are TGTGCCAGCAGTTCTGTGGTAGCGGGGTACAATGAGCAGTTCTTC. This encodes CASSSVVAGYNEQFF.

The chain links TRBV10-1 to TRBJ1-1; D remains ambiguous. Trimming removed 4 bases from V and 0 bases from J, with 9 bases in between. Per germline, CDR1 WNHNN and CDR2 SYGVQD (reference sequence). There are 14 residues in the CDR3. Here the CDR3 DNA reads TGCGCCAGCAGTGTCGGTCCAATGAACACTGAAGCTTTCTTT. Translated: CASSVGPMNTEAFF.

The rearrangement links TRBV7-9 to TRBJ2-2; D gene unclear. V lost 2 bases and J lost 7, with 14 bases in between. The CDR3 has 15 amino acids. Germline V gives CDR1 SEHNR, CDR2 FQNEAQ (reference sequence). The CDR3 here is CASSLFRGDGGELFF. CDR3 DNA: TGTGCCAGCAGCTTATTTCGCGGAGACGGCGGGGAGCTGTTTTTT.

This chain links TRBV19 with TRBJ2-7; 10 positions match TRBD1. V was pared by 6 bases and J by 3 bases, with 2 bases of the junction left unmatched. Germline CDR1 is LNHDA and CDR2 is SQIVND (reference sequence). The CDR3 is 13 amino acids. CDR3 nucleotide sequence: TGTGCCAGTAGCGGACAGGGGGGCTACGAGCAGTACTTC. It yields the protein CASSGQGGYEQYF. Drawing the rest from reference TRBV19 and TRBJ2-7, the complete variable domain is DGGITQSPKYLFRKEGQNVTLSCEQNLNHDAMYWYRQDPGQGLRLIYYSQIVNDFQKGDIAEGYSVSREKKESFPLTVTSAQKNPTAFYLCASSGQGGYEQYFGPGTRLTVT.

The J gene is TRBJ2-2, the V gene TRBV9; possibly TRBD1 for D (6 bases). Germline CDR1 and CDR2: SGDLS and YYNGEE. Trimming cost V 0 bases and J 4 bases, with 7 bases left between them. This CDR3 is built from 14 residues. The CDR3 here is CASSVAGATGELFF. In nucleotides, the CDR3 is TGTGCCAGCAGCGTAGCAGGGGCCACCGGGGAGCTGTTTTTT.

This clone was counted between two and nine times. This sample includes further DNA sequences coding for the same CDR3. The chain recombines TRBV19 with TRBJ1-2, with 10 bases lining up with TRBD1. The CDR3 is 14 residues long. Germline CDR1 and CDR2: LNHDA and SQIVND (reference sequence). V was clipped by 5 bases and J by 2 bases; unmatched bases: 2. Here the CDR3 DNA reads TGTGCCAGTAGTTTGGGACAGGGGAACTATGGCTACACCTTC. It specifies CASSLGQGNYGYTF.

The rearrangement links TRBV27 to TRBJ2-5, with a possible D match to TRBD2 (6 bases). Matching the DNA end better, TRBJ2-7 makes the J call doubtful. CDR3 length: 11 amino acids. CDR1 and CDR2 (germline): MNHEY, SMNVEV (reference sequence). CDR3 bases: TGTGCCAGCAGTCGGGGGTACGAGCAGTACTTC. Encoded protein: CASSRGYEQYF.

The chain combines TRBV12-5 with TRBJ2-7; D is undetermined. V lost 1 base and J 1 base, leaving 5 bases between the germline ends. Germline V gene lookup returns CDR1 LGHNT and CDR2 FRNRAP. The CDR3 is made up of 13 amino acids. In DNA, the CDR3 is TGTGCTAGTGGTTTGGCTGGTTCCTACGAGCAGTACTTC. It is translated as CASGLAGSYEQYF.